This paragraph covers one T cell receptor (beta chain) sequence. Stated time point: newly diagnosed GD, antithyroid drugs for less than 3 months. RNA extracted from PBMCs served as the sequencing template. Patients hailed from an endocrinology department in Xi'an, China. These data come from a study of regulatory T cells in long-lasting Graves disease. Germline CDR1 SGHNT, CDR2 YENEEA. The V end lost 0 bases, the J end lost 2 bases, and 14 bases lay between the germline ends. This CDR3 comprises 17 residues. Construction of TCR beta libraries relied on iRepertoire HTBI primers and on Arm-PCR targeting CDR3 regions. TCRdb re-called the multiplex PCR reads with MiXCR, one entry per CDR3 protein. The data hold roughly 410,000 distinct CDR3 sequences, with approximately 16% observed a single time. These data were likewise used in another study, on T cells in Graves' hyperthyroidism and ophthalmopathy.

The clonotype was recovered from a woman aged 40 to 49 with Graves disease. Sequenced material: peripheral blood mononuclear cells (PBMCs), taken at new diagnosis, from a patient treated with antithyroid drugs. The rearrangement joins TRBV11-3 to TRBJ2-1; maybe TRBD1 (5 bases). The CDR3 DNA reads as TGTGCCAGCAGCTTAGACGGTTACAGGTCCACCTACAATGAGCAGTTCTTC. As protein: CASSLDGYRSTYNEQFF.